This TCR beta chain was retrieved from a study of blood T cell repertoires in COVID-19. The table came from immunoSEQ multiplex PCR; TCRdb's copy has only in-frame clones and leaves some out. The repertoire holds under 300,000 clones, with approximately 90% as singletons. Germline CDR1 SGHTA, CDR2 FQGNSA. This CDR3 has 15 amino acids. The V end lost 2 bases, the J end lost 4 bases, and 14 bases lay between the germline ends. The specimen sequenced was PBMCs or T cells enriched from blood (not recorded which). The chain recombines TRBV7-2 with TRBJ1-2; D perhaps matches TRBD1 (6 bases). The sequence derives from a woman in her thirties or forties with acute COVID-19. The CDR3 coding sequence is TGTGCCAGCAGCTTAAGTCAGGGGCCCGGCTATGGCTACACCTTC. Its translation: CASSLSQGPGYGYTF.